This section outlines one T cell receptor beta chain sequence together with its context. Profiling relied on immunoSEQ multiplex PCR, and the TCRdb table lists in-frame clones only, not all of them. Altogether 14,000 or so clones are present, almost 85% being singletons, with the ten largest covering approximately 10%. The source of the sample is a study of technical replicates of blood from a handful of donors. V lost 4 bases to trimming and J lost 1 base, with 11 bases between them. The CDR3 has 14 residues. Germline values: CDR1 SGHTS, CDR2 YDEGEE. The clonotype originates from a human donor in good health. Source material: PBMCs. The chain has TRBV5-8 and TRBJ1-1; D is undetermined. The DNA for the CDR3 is TGTGCCAGCAGCCTTCGGGTTGGGAACACTGAAGCTTTCTTT. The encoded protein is CASSLRVGNTEAFF. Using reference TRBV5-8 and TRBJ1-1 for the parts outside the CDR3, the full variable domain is EAGVTQSPTHLIKTRGQQATLRCSPISGHTSVYWYQQALGLGLQFLLWYDEGEERNRGNFPPRFSGRQFPNYSSELNVNALELEDSALYLCASSLRVGNTEAFFGQGTRLTVV.